Listed below are T cell receptor beta chains from one sample, sequenced in a study of spatial heterogeneity in lung cancer. TCRdb independently ran MiXCR on the 5' RACE reads; one entry per CDR3 protein. The table lists 60,000 to 75,000 distinct CDR3 sequences, under 7.5% of them singletons. This specimen was PBMCs, taken at surgery. These receptors came from a female donor with early-stage non-small cell lung cancer. CDR3s include the opening cysteine and the closing phenylalanine or tryptophan. D genes are given only for firm matches. The listing skips clone size in some rows; elsewhere it reads once, few, many or a size class.

v_gene,d_gene,j_gene,abundance,CDR3nt,CDR3aa
TRBV6-5,TRBD2,TRBJ2-1,few,TGTGCCAGCAGTCGCACTAGCGGGGCTTACAATGAGCAGTTCTTC,CASSRTSGAYNEQFF
TRBV7-2,TRBD1,TRBJ2-3,many,TGTGCCAGCTCCGGGGGCAGGGGGCGCAGAGATACGCAGTATTTT,CASSGGRGRRDTQYF
TRBV12-3/TRBV12-4,TRBD2,TRBJ2-1,many,TGTGCCAGCAGCCCCAGTGGCGGGGGGGCCAGTGAGCAGTTCTTC,CASSPSGGGASEQFF
TRBV20-1,-,TRBJ2-6,many,TGCAGTGCTAGAGTCGGCGGGGCCAACGTCCTGACTTTC,CSARVGGANVLTF
TRBV2,-,TRBJ2-7,many,TGTGCCAGCAGTGCCCTCGGGGTCTTTGACGAGCAGTACTTC,CASSALGVFDEQYF
TRBV20-1,-,TRBJ2-1,-,TGCAGTGCTATTTTCACTAATACCCTTTCGGATGAGCAGTTCTTC,CSAIFTNTLSDEQFF
TRBV3-1,-,TRBJ1-3,many,TGTGCCAGCAACGAACAGGGAACTGGAAACACCATATATTTT,CASNEQGTGNTIYF
TRBV20-1,TRBD2,TRBJ2-3,-,TGCAGTGCTCGGACTAGCCCTAGCACAGATACGCAGTATTTT,CSARTSPSTDTQYF
TRBV2,-,TRBJ1-5,-,TGTGCCAGCAGTGAACCCAGTACCTTGGGACCCCAGCATTTT,CASSEPSTLGPQHF
TRBV12-3/TRBV12-4,TRBD1,TRBJ1-1,many,TGTGCCAGCAGTTTGGGCCTCGACAGGGATGAAGCTTTCTTT,CASSLGLDRDEAFF
TRBV5-1,-,TRBJ2-6,-,TGCGCCAGCAGCTTGGACGGGCTCTCTGGGGCCAACGTCCTGACTTTC,CASSLDGLSGANVLTF
TRBV29-1,TRBD2,TRBJ2-1,many,TGCAGCGCACAGATTGAGCGGGGTACGAATGAGCAGTTCTTC,CSAQIERGTNEQFF
TRBV20-1,TRBD1,TRBJ2-4,-,TGCAGTGCTAGTGGCACAGGGGGCTTTCCAGACATTCAGTACTTC,CSASGTGGFPDIQYF
TRBV20-1,-,TRBJ2-1,-,TGCAGTGCTAGCCCCTTCGACTGGAAACCCTACAATGAGCAGTTCTTC,CSASPFDWKPYNEQFF
TRBV12-3/TRBV12-4,-,TRBJ2-7,many,TGTGCCAGCAGTTTTTTCGGGAGCCACGAGCAGTACTTC,CASSFFGSHEQYF
TRBV5-1,-,TRBJ2-1,-,TGCGCCAGCAGCTTGCAGGGTCACAATGAGCAGTTCTTC,CASSLQGHNEQFF
TRBV29-1,-,TRBJ1-5,many,TGCAGCGTTGTTCCGGGAGGGGTCGGTCAGCCCCAGCATTTT,CSVVPGGVGQPQHF
TRBV6-4,-,TRBJ2-1,few,TGTGCCAGCGCTGCTGAGCAGTTCTTC,CASAAEQFF
TRBV7-3,TRBD1,TRBJ1-1,many,TGTGCCAGCAGCTTAAGGGGAGGACAGGGGGCAACTGAAGCTTTCTTT,CASSLRGGQGATEAFF
TRBV2,-,TRBJ1-5,-,TGTGCCAGCAGTGAGGACAGCGATAGCAATCAGCCCCAGCATTTT,CASSEDSDSNQPQHF
TRBV28,-,TRBJ2-7,many,TGTGCCAGCAGTTCGCCCGCGGACTTCCCACACCGGGACGAGCAGTACTTC,CASSSPADFPHRDEQYF
TRBV5-1,TRBD1,TRBJ2-5,many,TGCGCCAGCAGCTTGGGACCACAGGGGATACAAGAGACCCAGTACTTC,CASSLGPQGIQETQYF
TRBV19,-,TRBJ2-2,-,TGTGCCAGTACCCTCCTAGGGAACACCGGGGAGCTGTTTTTT,CASTLLGNTGELFF
TRBV12-3/TRBV12-4,TRBD1,TRBJ1-1,few,TGTGCCAGCAGTTTACCCCGACAGGGGAACACTGAAGCTTTCTTT,CASSLPRQGNTEAFF
TRBV27,-,TRBJ1-2,-,TGTGCCAGCAGATCCACGGCCGGCTATGGCTACACCTTC,CASRSTAGYGYTF
TRBV9,-,TRBJ1-3,few,TGTGCCAGCAGCGTAGGGCAGCTGAGCTCTGGAAACACCATATATTTT,CASSVGQLSSGNTIYF
TRBV27,TRBD2,TRBJ2-1,-,TGTGCCAGCAAAGCAAGCGGGGGGTACAATGAGCAGTTCTTC,CASKASGGYNEQFF
TRBV5-5,TRBD2,TRBJ2-2,-,TGTGCCAGCAGCTGGGAACTAGCGGTGAACACCGGGGAGCTGTTTTTT,CASSWELAVNTGELFF
TRBV2,-,TRBJ2-1,few,TGTGCCAGCAGGGGAAGGGGGACGAGCTCCTACAATGAGCAGTTCTTC,CASRGRGTSSYNEQFF
TRBV20-1,-,TRBJ1-5,-,TGCAGTGCTAGAATTGGCAGGGACCCATATAGCAATCAGCCCCAGCATTTT,CSARIGRDPYSNQPQHF
TRBV2,TRBD1,TRBJ2-3,-,TGTGCCAGCAGTACGGACAGGACAGATACGCAGTATTTT,CASSTDRTDTQYF
TRBV12-3/TRBV12-4,-,TRBJ2-6,-,TGTGCCAGCAGTCAATCTGGGGCCAACGTCCTGACTTTC,CASSQSGANVLTF
TRBV3-1,-,TRBJ2-2,many,TGTGCCAGCAGCCAAGAAGTCCTGGACATAACCGGGGAGCTGTTTTTT,CASSQEVLDITGELFF
TRBV20-1,TRBD2,TRBJ2-7,many,TGCAGTGCTAAAGCGGGAGGTTTGCACGAGCAGTACTTC,CSAKAGGLHEQYF
TRBV3-1,-,TRBJ1-1,-,TGTGCCAGCAGTTTAATTGAGGGGACTGAAGCTTTCTTT,CASSLIEGTEAFF
TRBV24-1,-,TRBJ1-1,-,TGTGCCACCAAATCGGGCATGAACACTGAAGCTTTCTTT,CATKSGMNTEAFF
TRBV6-1,TRBD2,TRBJ2-1,many,TGTGCCAGCATCCCCCAAGGGACTAGCTTCAATGAGCAGTTCTTC,CASIPQGTSFNEQFF
TRBV2,-,TRBJ1-4,-,TGTGCCAGCAGTGGGGACGGTGCAACTAATGAAAAACTGTTTTTT,CASSGDGATNEKLFF
TRBV6-1,TRBD2,TRBJ2-1,-,TGTGCCAGCAGACGTAGCGGGAGGACCAATGAGCAGTTCTTC,CASRRSGRTNEQFF
TRBV9,TRBD2,TRBJ2-1,many,TGTGCCAGCAGCGTAGGGGGACTAGCGAATGAGCAGTTCTTC,CASSVGGLANEQFF
TRBV20-1,-,TRBJ1-5,many,TGCAGTGCTATAGACAGGCGTGGAGGCAATCAGCCCCAGCATTTT,CSAIDRRGGNQPQHF
TRBV19,-,TRBJ2-1,few,TGTGCCAGTAGTATATCTGGGACAAACAATGAGCAGTTCTTC,CASSISGTNNEQFF
TRBV4-1,-,TRBJ2-6,many,TGCGCCAGCAGCCAAGATCTTTGGACCTCTGGGGCCAACGTCCTGACTTTC,CASSQDLWTSGANVLTF
TRBV5-4,-,TRBJ1-2,few,TGTGCCAGCAGCTTGCCCGGGACGGGCACTAACTATGGCTACACCTTC,CASSLPGTGTNYGYTF
TRBV24-1,TRBD1,TRBJ2-1,-,TGTGCCACCAGTGCACAGGGGGCGCCGGCCAATGAGCAGTTCTTC,CATSAQGAPANEQFF
TRBV11-3,-,TRBJ2-5,-,TGTGCCAGCAGGGCTCCACGGTTATTCGACGAGACCCAGTACTTC,CASRAPRLFDETQYF
TRBV5-5,-,TRBJ1-5,many,TGTGCCAGCAGCCCATGGGGGAACAGTCAGCCCCAGCATTTT,CASSPWGNSQPQHF
TRBV10-2,TRBD1,TRBJ2-2,many,TGCGCCAGCAGTGAGACGGGGGACAGGAGCACCGGGGAGCTGTTTTTT,CASSETGDRSTGELFF
TRBV4-1,-,TRBJ1-5,few,TGCGCCAGCAGCCAAGATACAGGATCGACAGACAATCAGCCCCAGCATTTT,CASSQDTGSTDNQPQHF
TRBV24-1,-,TRBJ2-3,-,TGTGCCACCAGTGATCCTAGGGGGGGTTCTAGCACAGATACGCAGTATTTT,CATSDPRGGSSTDTQYF
TRBV5-1,-,TRBJ2-3,many,TGCGCCAGCAGCTTGGTACCGGGTGTAGATACGCAGTATTTT,CASSLVPGVDTQYF
TRBV12-5,-,TRBJ2-5,few,TGTGCTAGTGTAATGCCTCGCCGTTGCGAGACCCAGTACTTC,CASVMPRRCETQYF
TRBV5-5,TRBD2,TRBJ2-7,-,TGTGCCAGCAGCTTTCGGGGGGGCCTTGCCTACGAGCAGTACTTC,CASSFRGGLAYEQYF
TRBV11-1,-,TRBJ2-3,many,TGTGCCAGCAGCTTGCAGGGCGGTACGCAGTATTTT,CASSLQGGTQYF
TRBV7-2,-,TRBJ1-1,-,TGTGCCAGCAGCTCTCAGGGTAGCACTGAAGCTTTCTTT,CASSSQGSTEAFF